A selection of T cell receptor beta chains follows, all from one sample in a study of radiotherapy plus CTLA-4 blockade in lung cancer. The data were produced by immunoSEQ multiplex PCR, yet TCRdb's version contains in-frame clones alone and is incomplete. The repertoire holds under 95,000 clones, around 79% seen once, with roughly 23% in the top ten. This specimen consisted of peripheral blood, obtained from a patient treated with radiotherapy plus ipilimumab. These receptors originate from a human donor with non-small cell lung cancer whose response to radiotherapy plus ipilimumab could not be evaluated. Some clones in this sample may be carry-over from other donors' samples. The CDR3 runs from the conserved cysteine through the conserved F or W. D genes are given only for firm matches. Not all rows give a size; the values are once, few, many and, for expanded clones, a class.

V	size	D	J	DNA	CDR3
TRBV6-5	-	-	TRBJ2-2	TGTGCCAGCAGTTACCCACAGGGTTTTATCACCGGGGAGCTGTTTTTT	CASSYPQGFITGELFF
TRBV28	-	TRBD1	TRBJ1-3	TGTGCCAGCAGTCCTCGACAGGGAATAAGAGGAAACACCATATATTTT	CASSPRQGIRGNTIYF
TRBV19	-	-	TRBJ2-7	TGTGCCAGTAGTATGGCCCAGGTCTCCTACGAGCAGTACTTC	CASSMAQVSYEQYF
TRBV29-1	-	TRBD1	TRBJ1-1	TGCAGCGTTGAAAAGGGGGCCAGTACTGAAGCTTTCTTT	CSVEKGASTEAFF
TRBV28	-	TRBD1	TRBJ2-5	TGTGCCAGCAGGCCAGGACAGGGACTCGGACGGGAGACCCAGTACTTC	CASRPGQGLGRETQYF
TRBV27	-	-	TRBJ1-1	TGTGCCAGCAGTCGTCATGGGGAGGTGGGCACTGAAGCTTTCTTT	CASSRHGEVGTEAFF
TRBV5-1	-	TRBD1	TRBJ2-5	TGCGCCAGCAGCTTAGGGACAGGGAGCGAGACCCAGTACTTC	CASSLGTGSETQYF
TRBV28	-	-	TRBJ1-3	TGTGCCAGCAGTACCCCCGGTAGAGAATACTCTGGAAACACCATATATTTT	CASSTPGREYSGNTIYF
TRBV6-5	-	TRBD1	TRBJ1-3	TGTGCCAGCAGTTATTTATCCACAGGGGTTGGAAACACCATATATTTT	CASSYLSTGVGNTIYF
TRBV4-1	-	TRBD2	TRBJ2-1	TGCGCCAGCAGCCAAGATACTAGCGGGGCGTACAATGAGCAGTTCTTC	CASSQDTSGAYNEQFF
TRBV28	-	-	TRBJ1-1	TGTGCCAGCAGCCCCCCGGGGGACACTGAAGCTTTCTTT	CASSPPGDTEAFF
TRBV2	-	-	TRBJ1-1	TGTGCCAGCGGCCAGGAAAAGAACACTGAAGCTTTCTTT	CASGQEKNTEAFF
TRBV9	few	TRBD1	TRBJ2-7	TGTGCCAGCAGCAAGGGACAGTCCTACGAGCAGTACTTC	CASSKGQSYEQYF
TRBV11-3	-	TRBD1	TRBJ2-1	TGTGCCAGCTCCCCTGGGACAGGGCTCGATGAGCAGTTCTTC	CASSPGTGLDEQFF
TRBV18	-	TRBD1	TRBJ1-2	TGTGCCAGCTCACCGGAGGGGACAGGGGTAAACGCCTTC	CASSPEGTGVNAF
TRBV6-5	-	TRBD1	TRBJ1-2	TGTGCCAGCACCCGGGACAGGCTTAACTATGGCTACACCTTC	CASTRDRLNYGYTF
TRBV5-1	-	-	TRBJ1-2	TGCGCCAGCAGCTTAACACCGGGTGAGAACTATGGCTACACCTTC	CASSLTPGENYGYTF
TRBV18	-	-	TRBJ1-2	TGTGCCAGCTCCCAAGGATGGGGAGAGGATGGCTACACCTTC	CASSQGWGEDGYTF
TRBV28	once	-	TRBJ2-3	TGTGCCAGCAGTTTTTCCCCCTTGACAGATACGCAGTATTTT	CASSFSPLTDTQYF
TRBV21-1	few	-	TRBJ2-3	TGTGCCAGCAGCAAAGGGACAGCTATCCCAGATACGCAGTATTTT	CASSKGTAIPDTQYF
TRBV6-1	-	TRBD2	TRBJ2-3	TGTGCCAGCAGTACCCTCCGGGGGGGCCCCGATACGCAGTATTTT	CASSTLRGGPDTQYF
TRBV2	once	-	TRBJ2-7	TGTGCCAGCAGTGTTGACAGGGCCGGGGGACACTACTACGAGCAGTACTTC	CASSVDRAGGHYYEQYF
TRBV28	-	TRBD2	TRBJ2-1	TGTGCCAGCGCTAGCGGGGGGGCCGGGAATGAGCAGTTCTTC	CASASGGAGNEQFF
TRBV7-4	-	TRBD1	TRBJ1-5	TGTGCCAGCAGCTTAAGTCAAGGACAGGTCCAACAGCCCCAGCATTTT	CASSLSQGQVQQPQHF
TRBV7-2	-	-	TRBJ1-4	TGTGCCAGCAGCCCGGTAACAGGCAACGATGAAAAACTGTTTTTT	CASSPVTGNDEKLFF
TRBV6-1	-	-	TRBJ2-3	TGTGCCAGCGGAAGGACAGTCACAGATACGCAGTATTTT	CASGRTVTDTQYF
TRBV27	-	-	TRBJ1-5	TGTGCCAGCAGTCCAGTGGGGCGCAATCAGCCCCAGCATTTT	CASSPVGRNQPQHF
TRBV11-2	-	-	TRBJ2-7	TGTGCCAGCAGCTTAGGGCAGCACTACGAGCAGTACTTC	CASSLGQHYEQYF
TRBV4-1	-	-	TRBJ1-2	TGCGCCAGCGGGGCTTCCGCCAGTCCTCGGTGGGCCAATAGTGGCTACACCTTC	CASGASASPRWANSGYTF
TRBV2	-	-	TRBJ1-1	TGTGCCAGCAGTGAGTGGGAGACTGAAGCTTTCTTT	CASSEWETEAFF
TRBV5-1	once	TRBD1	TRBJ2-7	TGCGCCAGCAGCTTGAGTCAGGGGGTATCCGAGCAGTACTTC	CASSLSQGVSEQYF
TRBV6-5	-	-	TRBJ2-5	TGTGCCAGCAGTTACGAGGGTTACTTACAAGAGACCCAGTACTTC	CASSYEGYLQETQYF
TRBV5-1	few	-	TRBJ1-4	TGCGCCAGCAGCTGGGGGCCGGGGCAGGCTAATGAAAAACTGTTTTTT	CASSWGPGQANEKLFF
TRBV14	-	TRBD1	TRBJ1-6	TGTGCCAGCAGCCAAACGACAGGGCGCTCCTATAATTCACCCCTCCACTTT	CASSQTTGRSYNSPLHF
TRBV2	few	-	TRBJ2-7	TGTGCCAGCACCCTCGGGGGCTACGAGCAGTACTTC	CASTLGGYEQYF
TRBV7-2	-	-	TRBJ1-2	TGTGCCAGCAGCCCCCAGTCGGGGGGCGTCGGCTACACCTTC	CASSPQSGGVGYTF
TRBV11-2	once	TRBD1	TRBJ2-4	TGTGCCAGCAGCGACCGGGACAGACTAGCCAAAAACATTCAGTACTTC	CASSDRDRLAKNIQYF
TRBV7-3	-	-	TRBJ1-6	TGTGCCAGCAGCTTAGGTGGCCCAGGCTCTTCACCCCTCCACTTT	CASSLGGPGSSPLHF
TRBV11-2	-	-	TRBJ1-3	TGTGCCAGCAGCCCGGGATCACACTCTGGAAACACCATATATTTT	CASSPGSHSGNTIYF
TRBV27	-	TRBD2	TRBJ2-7	TGTGCCAGCAGTTTATCTCCTAGCGGGGTCTACGAGCAGTACTTC	CASSLSPSGVYEQYF
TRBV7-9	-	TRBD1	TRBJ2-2	TGTGCCAGCAGCTCTGGACAGGGGGCGCCCGGGGAGCTGTTTTTT	CASSSGQGAPGELFF
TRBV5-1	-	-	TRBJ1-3	TGCGCCAGCAGCGTGGGGGGAGTAAGTTATGGAAACACCATATATTTT	CASSVGGVSYGNTIYF
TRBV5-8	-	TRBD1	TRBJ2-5	TGTGCCAGCAGCTTTGGCTCCATAGGACAGGGGCACGAGACCCAGTACTTC	CASSFGSIGQGHETQYF
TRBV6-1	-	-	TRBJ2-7	TGTGCCAGCAGTGAATCCCCCGGGACTTATAGGCAGTACTTC	CASSESPGTYRQYF
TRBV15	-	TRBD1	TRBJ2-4	TGTGCCACCAGCCGAGGACAGGGGGCGACCAAAAACATTCAGTACTTC	CATSRGQGATKNIQYF
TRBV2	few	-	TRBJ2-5	TGTGCCAGCAGTCAAACAGAGTTCCAAGAGACCCAGTACTTC	CASSQTEFQETQYF
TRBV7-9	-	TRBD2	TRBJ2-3	TGTGCCAGCAGCGGGGCGGGAGGGGGCAACACAGATACGCAGTATTTT	CASSGAGGGNTDTQYF
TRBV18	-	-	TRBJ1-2	TGTGCCAGCTCACCGGGGGGAGACGGCTACACCTTC	CASSPGGDGYTF
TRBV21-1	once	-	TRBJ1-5	TGTGCCAGCAGCAAGGGGACAGCTTCTTATAGCAATCAGCCCCAGCATTTT	CASSKGTASYSNQPQHF
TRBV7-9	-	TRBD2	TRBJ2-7	TGTGCCAGCAGCATTTCTAGCGGGGGGGCTGGGAACTTC	CASSISSGGAGNF
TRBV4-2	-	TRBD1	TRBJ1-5	TGTGCCAGCAGCCAAGATAGGGGGCCATATCAGCCCCAGCATTTT	CASSQDRGPYQPQHF
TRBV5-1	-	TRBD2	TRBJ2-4	TGCGCCAGCAGCTTGGAGAGCCAGGGAGGGCGCATTCAGTACTTC	CASSLESQGGRIQYF
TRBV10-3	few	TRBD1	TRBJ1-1	TGTGCCATCAGTGAGTCGGACAGGGCGAACACTGAAGCTTTCTTT	CAISESDRANTEAFF
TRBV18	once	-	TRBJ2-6	TGTGCCAGCTCACCCGGGTACTCTGGGGCCAACGTCCTGACTTTC	CASSPGYSGANVLTF
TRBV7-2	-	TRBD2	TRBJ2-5	TGTGCCAGCAGCAGAGCGGGGGATGGGGAGACCCAGTACTTC	CASSRAGDGETQYF